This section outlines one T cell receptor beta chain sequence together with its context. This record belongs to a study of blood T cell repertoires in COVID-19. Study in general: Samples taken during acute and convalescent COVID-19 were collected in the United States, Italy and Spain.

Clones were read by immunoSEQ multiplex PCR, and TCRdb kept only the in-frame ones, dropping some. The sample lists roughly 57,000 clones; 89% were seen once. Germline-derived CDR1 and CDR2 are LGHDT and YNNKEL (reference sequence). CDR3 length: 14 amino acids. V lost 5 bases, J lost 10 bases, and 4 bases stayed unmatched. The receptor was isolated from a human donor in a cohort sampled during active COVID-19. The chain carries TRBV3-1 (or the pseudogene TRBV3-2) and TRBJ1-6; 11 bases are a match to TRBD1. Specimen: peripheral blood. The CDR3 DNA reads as TGTGCCAGCAGCTACGGACAGGGGGCCTCACCCCTCCACTTT. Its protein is CASSYGQGASPLHF.